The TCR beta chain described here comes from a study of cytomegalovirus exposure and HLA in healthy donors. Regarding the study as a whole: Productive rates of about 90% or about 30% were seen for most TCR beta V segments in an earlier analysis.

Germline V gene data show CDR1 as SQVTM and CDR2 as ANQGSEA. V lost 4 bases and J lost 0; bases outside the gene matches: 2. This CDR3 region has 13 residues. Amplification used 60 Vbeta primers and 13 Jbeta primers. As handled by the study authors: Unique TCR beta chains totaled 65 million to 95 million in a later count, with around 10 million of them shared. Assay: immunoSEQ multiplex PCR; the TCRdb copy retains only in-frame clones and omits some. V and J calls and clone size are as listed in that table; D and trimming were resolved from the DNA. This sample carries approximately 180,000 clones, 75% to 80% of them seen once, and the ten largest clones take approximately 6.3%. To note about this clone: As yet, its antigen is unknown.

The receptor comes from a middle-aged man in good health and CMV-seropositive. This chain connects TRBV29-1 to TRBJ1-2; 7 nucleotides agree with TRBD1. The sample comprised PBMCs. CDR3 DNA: TGCAGCGTTGTAGGGGGCTCTAACTATGGCTACACCTTC. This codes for CSVVGGSNYGYTF.